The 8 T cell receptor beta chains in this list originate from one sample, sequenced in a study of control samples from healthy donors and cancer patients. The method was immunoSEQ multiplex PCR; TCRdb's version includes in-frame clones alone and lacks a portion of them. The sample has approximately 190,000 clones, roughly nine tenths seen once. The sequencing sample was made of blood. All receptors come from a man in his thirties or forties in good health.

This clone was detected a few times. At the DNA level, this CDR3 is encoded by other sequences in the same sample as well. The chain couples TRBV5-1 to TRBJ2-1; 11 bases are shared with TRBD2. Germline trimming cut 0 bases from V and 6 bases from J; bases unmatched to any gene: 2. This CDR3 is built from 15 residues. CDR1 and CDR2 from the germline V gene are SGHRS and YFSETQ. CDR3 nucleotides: TGCGCCAGCAGCTTGGGCCTAGCGGGGGGCAATGAGCAGTTCTTC. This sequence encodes CASSLGLAGGNEQFF.

The CDR3 protein is CASSSQPQHF. DNA for the CDR3: TGTGCCAGCAGTTCTCAGCCCCAGCATTTT. The chain has TRBV27 and TRBJ1-5; D not resolved. The V end lost 4 bases, the J end lost 6 bases, and 1 base lay between the germline ends. The CDR3 contains 10 residues. The germline V gene has CDR1 MNHEY and CDR2 SMNVEV (reference sequence).

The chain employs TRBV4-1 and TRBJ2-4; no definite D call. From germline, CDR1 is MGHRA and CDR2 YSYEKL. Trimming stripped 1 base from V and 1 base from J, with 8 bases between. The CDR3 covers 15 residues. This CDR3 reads CASSQGFGAKNIQYF. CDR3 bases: TGCGCCAGCAGCCAAGGGTTCGGGGCCAAAAACATTCAGTACTTC.

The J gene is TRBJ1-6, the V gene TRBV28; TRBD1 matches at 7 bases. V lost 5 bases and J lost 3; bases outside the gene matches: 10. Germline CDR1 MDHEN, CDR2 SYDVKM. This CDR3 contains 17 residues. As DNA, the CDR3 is TGTGCCAGCAGTGAAGCCGGGACAGACCTCTATAATTCACCCCTCCACTTT. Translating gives CASSEAGTDLYNSPLHF.

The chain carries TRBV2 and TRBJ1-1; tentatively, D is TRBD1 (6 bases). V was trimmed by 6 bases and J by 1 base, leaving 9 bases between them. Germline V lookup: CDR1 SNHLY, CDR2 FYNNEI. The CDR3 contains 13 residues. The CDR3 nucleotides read TGTGCCAGCAGCGGACAGAAGAACACTGAAGCTTTCTTT. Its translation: CASSGQKNTEAFF.

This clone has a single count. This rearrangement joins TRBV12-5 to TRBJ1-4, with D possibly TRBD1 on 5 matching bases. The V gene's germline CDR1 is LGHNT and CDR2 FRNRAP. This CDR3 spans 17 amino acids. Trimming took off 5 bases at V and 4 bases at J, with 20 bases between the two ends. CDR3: CASGRGEAGWDNEKLFF. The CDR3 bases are TGTGCTAGTGGTCGCGGGGAGGCAGGGTGGGATAATGAAAAACTGTTTTTT.

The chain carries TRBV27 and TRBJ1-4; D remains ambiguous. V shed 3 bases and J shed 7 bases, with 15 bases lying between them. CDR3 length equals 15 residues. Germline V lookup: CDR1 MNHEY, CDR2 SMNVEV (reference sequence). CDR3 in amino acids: CASSLSSAVPEKLFF. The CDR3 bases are TGTGCCAGCAGTTTGTCCAGCGCGGTCCCTGAAAAACTGTTTTTT.

The CDR3 reads CASSQGGDNSPLHF. CDR3 bases: TGTGCCAGCAGCCAAGGGGGGGATAATTCACCCCTCCACTTT. This chain connects TRBV3-1 (or the pseudogene TRBV3-2) to TRBJ1-6, with a tentative D call TRBD1 (5 bases). Germline CDR1 LGHDT, CDR2 YNNKEL (reference sequence). CDR3 length: 14 amino acids. The ends were cut back, 1 base at V and 5 bases at J, with 6 bases in the middle.